This T cell receptor (beta chain) originates from a study of PD-1 blockade in classical Hodgkin lymphoma. Every patient experienced relapse after autologous stem cell transplantation, and brentuximab vedotin exposure varied. The table came from immunoSEQ multiplex PCR; TCRdb's copy has only in-frame clones and leaves some out. The sample has approximately 160,000 clones, around 73% seen once. The CDR3 is made up of 18 amino acids. CDR1 and CDR2 (germline): SGHRS, YFSETQ. The ends lost 7 bases at V and 5 bases at J; junction bases unmatched: 17. The receptor was isolated from a human donor with classical Hodgkin lymphoma. V is TRBV5-1 and J is TRBJ2-1; TRBD2 agrees at 11 bases. The specimen was peripheral blood mononuclear cells (PBMCs), collected before the second cycle of nivolumab. In DNA form, the CDR3 reads TGCGCCAGCCGAAGGGGGGTGCTATTACTAGCGGGAGACAATGAGCAGTTCTTC. Translated, it gives CASRRGVLLLAGDNEQFF.